These T cell receptor beta chains were read from a single sample in a study of T cell responses to AZD1222 COVID-19 vaccine. Libraries were prepared by immunoSEQ multiplex PCR; TCRdb keeps only in-frame clonotypes and omits some of them. The data hold about 73,000 clones, with approximately 90% observed a single time. The sequenced sample was peripheral blood, obtained on day 0 of AZD1222 vaccination. Receptors were obtained from an adult in good health. The CDR3 runs from the conserved cysteine through the conserved F or W. The D gene is left open where the match is weak. Not all rows give a size; the values are once, few, many and, for expanded clones, a class.

clone_size,d_call,v_call,j_call,cdr3_nt,cdr3_aa
NA,NA,TRBV7-8,TRBJ1-5,TGTGCCAGCAGCCCGCCGGACAGCGGTAGCAATCAGCCCCAGCATTTT,CASSPPDSGSNQPQHF
NA,TRBD1,TRBV2,TRBJ1-1,TGTGCCAGCAGTAGGACAGGATCAACTGAAGCTTTCTTT,CASSRTGSTEAFF
NA,TRBD1,TRBV7-9,TRBJ2-7,TGTGCCAGCAGCTCGGGACAGGGGGTATACGAGCAGTACTTC,CASSSGQGVYEQYF
NA,NA,TRBV27,TRBJ1-2,TGTGCCAGCAAGGGGGAAACATACTATGGCTACACCTTC,CASKGETYYGYTF
NA,NA,TRBV7-3,TRBJ2-3,TGTGCCAGCAGCTTTTACAGCACAGATACGCAGTATTTT,CASSFYSTDTQYF
NA,NA,TRBV5-1,TRBJ2-7,TGCGCCAGCAGCTTGGATCAGGGGGGCCCCGAGCAGTACTTC,CASSLDQGGPEQYF
NA,TRBD1,TRBV29-1,TRBJ1-2,TGCAGCGTTTACGATAGCAGGGGGCAAGATGGCTACACCTTC,CSVYDSRGQDGYTF
NA,TRBD1,TRBV28,TRBJ1-2,TGTGCCAGCAGCCCGCTGGGACAGGGCATGGGGGGCTACACCTTC,CASSPLGQGMGGYTF
medium-sized,TRBD2,TRBV9,TRBJ2-2,TGTGCCAGCAGCGGACTAGCGTCTGACGGGGAGCTGTTTTTT,CASSGLASDGELFF
NA,TRBD1,TRBV27,TRBJ1-3,TGTGCCAGCAGAGTCTCCGGGACAGGGGCTGGAAACACCATATATTTT,CASRVSGTGAGNTIYF
NA,NA,TRBV4-1,TRBJ1-4,TGCGCCAGCAGCCAAGTTGGGACCGGTGGGGAAAAACTGTTTTTT,CASSQVGTGGEKLFF
NA,NA,TRBV6-1,TRBJ1-1,TGTGCCAGCAGTGAAGAGGGGACGGTGAACACTGAAGCTTTCTTT,CASSEEGTVNTEAFF
NA,TRBD1,TRBV25-1,TRBJ2-7,TGTGCCAGCAGTGAACTGGGGACAGGAGCGCTGCAGTACTTC,CASSELGTGALQYF
NA,NA,TRBV9,TRBJ1-1,TGTGCCAGCAGCGTAGCAGGGGCGCGCACTGAAGCTTTCTTT,CASSVAGARTEAFF
NA,NA,TRBV19,TRBJ1-1,TGTGCCAGTAGTATCTCGGGGGTCGAGACTGAAGCTTTCTTT,CASSISGVETEAFF
NA,TRBD1,TRBV30,TRBJ1-6,TGTGCCTGGAGTATCGCCAGGGGGCGGAATAATTCACCCCTCCACTTT,CAWSIARGRNNSPLHF
few,NA,TRBV30,TRBJ1-4,TGTGCCTGGAGGGGTTCAGGGCCTAGTTTCTTTTTT,CAWRGSGPSFFF
NA,TRBD1,TRBV19,TRBJ2-3,TGTGCCAGTAGTTTAGGGACAGCTTTCACAGATACGCAGTATTTT,CASSLGTAFTDTQYF
NA,NA,TRBV6-1,TRBJ2-7,TGTGCCAGCAGTGAAAACACCCTCTGGGAGCAGTACTTC,CASSENTLWEQYF
NA,NA,TRBV13,TRBJ2-1,TGTGCCAGCAGCGGAAACAATGAGCAGTTCTTC,CASSGNNEQFF
NA,NA,TRBV3-1/TRBV3-2,TRBJ2-1,TGTGCCAGCAGCCAAGTGGGGCCAGGCTCCTACAATGAGCAGTTCTTC,CASSQVGPGSYNEQFF
NA,NA,TRBV28,TRBJ2-3,TGTGCCAGCAGTAGCTCGACAGCTAATTCTTACACAGATACGCAGTATTTT,CASSSSTANSYTDTQYF
NA,TRBD1,TRBV7-3,TRBJ2-1,TGTGCCAGCAGCTTGGACAGGGGGACCCACAATGAGCAGTTCTTC,CASSLDRGTHNEQFF
NA,NA,TRBV4-2,TRBJ1-1,TGTGCCAGCAGCCAACCCGGGACACCGCGAGCGGAAGCTTTCTTT,CASSQPGTPRAEAFF
NA,NA,TRBV21-1,TRBJ2-3,TGTGCCAGCAGCAAAGCTCCCCCCGGTGGAGCAGATACGCAGTATTTT,CASSKAPPGGADTQYF
NA,TRBD1,TRBV28,TRBJ1-6,TGTGCCAGCAGCCGGACAGGGTTTGGTTCACCCCTCCACTTT,CASSRTGFGSPLHF
NA,NA,TRBV7-6,TRBJ2-1,TGTGCCAGCAGCGATCGCCTAGAGTTCTTC,CASSDRLEFF
NA,NA,TRBV12-3/TRBV12-4,TRBJ1-2,TGTGCCAGCAGTTCCCAATATGGCTACACCTTC,CASSSQYGYTF
NA,NA,TRBV7-3,TRBJ2-3,TGTGCCAGCAGCCCCAGGACGGGTGGCACAGATACGCAGTATTTT,CASSPRTGGTDTQYF
NA,TRBD1,TRBV18,TRBJ2-7,TGTGCCAGCTCAGCTCTTTTGACAGGGGGGACGGAGCAGTACTTC,CASSALLTGGTEQYF
NA,NA,TRBV6-5,TRBJ2-6,TGTGCCAGCGGGGGGGCCGTCCTGACTTTC,CASGGAVLTF
NA,TRBD2,TRBV5-1,TRBJ2-7,TGCGCCAGCAGCTCCACTAGCGGGAGCGAGCAGTACTTC,CASSSTSGSEQYF
NA,NA,TRBV19,TRBJ2-3,TGTGCCAGTAGTGACCAGGGGCCAGATACGCAGTATTTT,CASSDQGPDTQYF
NA,TRBD1,TRBV2,TRBJ1-5,TGTGCCAGCAGCGTTGACAGGGACAACAATCAGCCCCAGCATTTT,CASSVDRDNNQPQHF
once,NA,TRBV30,TRBJ1-4,TGTGCCTGGAGTCCCTCCGCTAATGAAAAACTGTTTTTT,CAWSPSANEKLFF
NA,TRBD1,TRBV19,TRBJ1-1,TGTGCCAGTAGTACTGGGACAGGGGGGAACACTGAAGCTTTCTTT,CASSTGTGGNTEAFF
NA,TRBD1,TRBV7-2,TRBJ1-1,TGTGCCAGCAGCAAGACAGGGCGGACTGAAGCTTTCTTT,CASSKTGRTEAFF
NA,NA,TRBV9,TRBJ2-3,TGTGCCAGCAGCGTAGGTCAGATTAGCACAGATACGCAGTATTTT,CASSVGQISTDTQYF